Listed below are T cell receptor beta chains from one sample, sequenced in a study of T-cell memory formation after mild COVID-19. TCRdb reanalysed the 5' RACE reads using MiXCR and keeps one entry per CDR3 protein. The repertoire includes approximately 400,000 distinct CDR3 sequences, roughly a quarter of them detected once, and around 9.5% sits in the top ten. Sequencing input: PBMCs or a T cell subset sorted from them (not recorded which). These receptors all stem from an adult woman who had mild COVID-19 (a few samples of this study predate the infection). Cell type and time point are not known. The CDR3 runs from the conserved cysteine through the conserved F or W. A D gene is named only where the DNA matches it firmly. Where a row states a size, it is once, few, many or the class of an expanded clone; other rows omit it.

clone size	V gene	D gene	J gene	CDR3 protein	CDR3 DNA
NA	TRBV24-1	NA	TRBJ2-3	CATSDRLEVTDTQYF	TGTGCCACCAGTGACCGACTAGAGGTCACAGATACGCAGTATTTT
few	TRBV4-1	NA	TRBJ2-5	CASSHSVVEETQYF	TGCGCCAGCAGCCATTCAGTGGTCGAAGAGACCCAGTACTTC
few	TRBV7-2	NA	TRBJ2-7	CASNQKGNAYEQYF	TGTGCCAGCAACCAGAAAGGGAACGCCTACGAGCAGTACTTC
many	TRBV12-3/TRBV12-4	NA	TRBJ1-1	CASSLWGNTEAFF	TGTGCCAGCAGCTTATGGGGGAACACTGAAGCTTTCTTT
NA	TRBV12-3/TRBV12-4	TRBD2	TRBJ2-5	CASRPSGGIQETQYF	TGTGCCAGCAGACCTAGCGGGGGGATCCAAGAGACCCAGTACTTC
NA	TRBV20-1	NA	TRBJ2-1	CSTEEGISYNEQFF	TGCAGTACCGAGGAGGGGATTTCGTACAATGAGCAGTTCTTC
few	TRBV11-3	TRBD1	TRBJ2-7	CASRPGTGYYEQYF	TGTGCCAGCAGGCCCGGGACAGGATACTACGAGCAGTACTTC
NA	TRBV7-9	TRBD1	TRBJ2-3	CASSTHRQGASTDTQYF	TGTGCCAGCAGCACCCACAGACAGGGGGCGAGCACAGATACGCAGTATTTT
few	TRBV6-6	TRBD2	TRBJ2-7	CASSYDETSGRSEQYF	TGTGCCAGCAGTTACGACGAGACTAGCGGGAGAAGTGAGCAGTACTTC
NA	TRBV5-6	NA	TRBJ1-1	CASSLVEGVRAEAFF	TGTGCCAGCAGCTTGGTGGAGGGGGTTAGGGCTGAAGCTTTCTTT
few	TRBV7-9	NA	TRBJ1-1	CASSLDWQARGAFF	TGTGCCAGCAGCTTAGATTGGCAGGCCCGGGGAGCTTTCTTT
NA	TRBV20-1	NA	TRBJ2-3	CSARGLLTDTQYF	TGCAGTGCTAGAGGGCTGTTGACAGATACGCAGTATTTT
NA	TRBV25-1	TRBD2	TRBJ2-5	CASSEYFRSGKETQYF	TGTGCCAGCAGTGAATACTTCCGTAGCGGGAAGGAGACCCAGTACTTC
NA	TRBV6-6	TRBD2	TRBJ2-7	CASSPEGRAYEQYF	TGTGCCAGCAGCCCTGAAGGGAGGGCCTACGAGCAGTACTTC
few	TRBV4-1	TRBD2	TRBJ2-7	CASSQGPNTSGREQYF	TGCGCCAGCAGCCAAGGCCCTAACACTAGCGGGCGCGAGCAGTACTTC
few	TRBV24-1	NA	TRBJ1-1	CATSDSNTEAFF	TGTGCCACCAGTGATAGCAACACTGAAGCTTTCTTT
NA	TRBV6-5	NA	TRBJ2-3	CASTRRGGDTQYF	TGTGCCAGCACGCGGAGGGGTGGAGATACGCAGTATTTT
few	TRBV27	TRBD2	TRBJ2-1	CASRPQGLADHNEQFF	TGTGCCAGCAGGCCGCAAGGGCTAGCGGACCACAATGAGCAGTTCTTC
NA	TRBV12-5	TRBD1	TRBJ1-1	CASGLVLGTDNTEAFF	TGTGCTAGTGGTTTGGTACTCGGGACAGACAACACTGAAGCTTTCTTT
NA	TRBV27	NA	TRBJ1-5	CASSLTINQPQHF	TGTGCCAGCAGTTTAACCATAAATCAGCCCCAGCATTTT
many	TRBV7-9	NA	TRBJ2-4	CASSLAFQSEQYF	TGTGCCAGCAGCTTAGCATTCCAGTCAGAGCAGTACTTC
NA	TRBV11-2	TRBD1	TRBJ2-2	CASSANRDREFSGTAGELFF	TGTGCCAGCAGCGCGAACCGGGACAGGGAATTTTCGGGAACCGCCGGGGAGCTGTTTTTT
few	TRBV24-1	TRBD1	TRBJ1-2	CATSDATGMGGYTF	TGTGCCACCAGTGATGCGACAGGGATGGGTGGCTACACCTTC
few	TRBV12-3/TRBV12-4	TRBD2	TRBJ2-1	CASQGLAGVEQFF	TGTGCCAGCCAGGGACTAGCGGGAGTTGAGCAGTTCTTC
few	TRBV6-6	NA	TRBJ2-7	CASSYGSNAYEQYF	TGTGCCAGCAGTTACGGTAGTAATGCCTACGAGCAGTACTTC
NA	TRBV5-5	NA	TRBJ2-3	CASSFQTDSLTDTQYF	TGTGCCAGCAGCTTTCAAACGGACAGCTTGACAGATACGCAGTATTTT
many	TRBV9	NA	TRBJ2-3	CASSVGTIGDTQYF	TGTGCCAGCAGCGTAGGGACCATCGGGGATACGCAGTATTTT
NA	TRBV7-8	TRBD2	TRBJ2-1	CASSLGALLAGGTNEQFF	TGTGCCAGCAGCTTAGGTGCCCTGCTAGCGGGGGGGACAAATGAGCAGTTCTTC
few	TRBV5-6	NA	TRBJ1-1	CASSPGGGLAEAFF	TGTGCCAGCAGCCCCGGCGGGGGCCTAGCTGAAGCTTTCTTT
NA	TRBV4-3	NA	TRBJ2-7	CASSQETERNEQYF	TGCGCCAGCAGCCAAGAAACGGAGAGGAACGAGCAGTACTTC
NA	TRBV20-1	NA	TRBJ1-2	CSAPRDTHYGYTF	TGCAGTGCCCCTCGGGACACGCACTATGGCTACACCTTC
NA	TRBV7-9	NA	TRBJ1-5	CASSLNREGQPQHF	TGTGCCAGCAGCTTAAACAGGGAAGGTCAGCCCCAGCATTTT
NA	TRBV12-3/TRBV12-4	TRBD2	TRBJ2-2	CASRGLPTGELFF	TGTGCCAGCAGGGGACTACCCACCGGGGAGCTGTTTTTT
NA	TRBV7-6	TRBD1	TRBJ2-1	CASSSKRTGVNEQFF	TGTGCCAGCAGCTCAAAACGGACAGGGGTTAATGAGCAGTTCTTC
few	TRBV6-5	NA	TRBJ1-1	CASSSPALNTEAFF	TGTGCCAGCAGTTCTCCAGCCTTAAACACTGAAGCTTTCTTT
NA	TRBV4-2	TRBD2	TRBJ2-2	CASSQAGTSGTTGELFF	TGTGCCAGCAGCCAAGCGGGGACTAGCGGGACCACCGGGGAGCTGTTTTTT
few	TRBV5-1	NA	TRBJ2-4	CASSQEPYAKNIQYF	TGCGCCAGCAGCCAGGAACCTTATGCCAAAAACATTCAGTACTTC
NA	TRBV12-3/TRBV12-4	NA	TRBJ1-3	CASSLYGPVGSSGNTIYF	TGTGCCAGCAGTTTATATGGTCCTGTCGGAAGCTCTGGAAACACCATATATTTT
many	TRBV6-5	TRBD2	TRBJ2-7	CASRETSGSSPQYF	TGTGCCAGCAGGGAGACTAGCGGGAGTTCTCCCCAGTACTTC
NA	TRBV12-3/TRBV12-4	TRBD2	TRBJ2-7	CASSRRGEVEQYF	TGTGCCAGCAGTAGGCGGGGGGAGGTGGAGCAGTACTTC
few	TRBV7-2	NA	TRBJ2-3	CASSLEGPGGGTDTQYF	TGTGCCAGCAGCTTAGAGGGGCCGGGGGGCGGCACAGATACGCAGTATTTT
NA	TRBV18	TRBD2	TRBJ2-7	CASSPGLAGAGEQYF	TGTGCCAGCTCACCAGGACTAGCGGGAGCGGGCGAGCAGTACTTC
few	TRBV5-1	NA	TRBJ2-1	CASSLDLSGVDEQFF	TGCGCCAGCAGCTTGGATTTGAGCGGCGTCGATGAGCAGTTCTTC
NA	TRBV3-1	NA	TRBJ2-1	CASSPPRQGSYNEQFF	TGTGCCAGCAGCCCCCCCCGGCAGGGGTCGTACAATGAGCAGTTCTTC
few	TRBV12-3/TRBV12-4	NA	TRBJ2-7	CASTTGAGGEQYF	TGTGCCAGCACTACCGGGGCCGGAGGCGAGCAGTACTTC
NA	TRBV5-1	TRBD2	TRBJ2-3	CASSPTSGGPTDTQYF	TGCGCCAGCAGTCCAACTAGCGGGGGACCCACAGATACGCAGTATTTT
NA	TRBV29-1	NA	TRBJ2-2	CSACGNTGELFF	TGCAGCGCCTGTGGGAACACCGGGGAGCTGTTTTTT
few	TRBV30	NA	TRBJ1-5	CAWMEDSNQPQHF	TGTGCCTGGATGGAGGATAGCAATCAGCCCCAGCATTTT
NA	TRBV21-1	NA	TRBJ2-7	CASSKKPAASSYEQYF	TGTGCCAGCAGCAAAAAACCAGCGGCAAGCTCCTACGAGCAGTACTTC
few	TRBV10-3	NA	TRBJ2-7	CATEDGSYEQYF	TGTGCCACAGAGGACGGATCCTACGAGCAGTACTTC
few	TRBV5-5	TRBD2	TRBJ2-1	CASSFSSGVYNEQFF	TGTGCCAGCAGCTTCTCTAGCGGGGTCTACAATGAGCAGTTCTTC
few	TRBV18	TRBD1	TRBJ1-5	CASSPRQGVNQPQHF	TGTGCCAGCTCACCACGACAGGGAGTGAATCAGCCCCAGCATTTT
NA	TRBV6-5	NA	TRBJ1-1	CASSFENGDTEAFF	TGTGCCAGCAGTTTCGAGAACGGGGACACTGAAGCTTTCTTT